Here is one T cell receptor (beta chain) with its context. The CDR3 has 13 amino acids. Germline CDR1 reads MNHEY; CDR2 reads SMNVEV (reference sequence). V was trimmed by 5 bases and J by 9 bases, leaving 14 bases between them. The sample originates from a study of blood T cell repertoires in COVID-19. Study-wide background: Some COVID-19 samples were acute and others convalescent; all came from the United States, Italy and Spain.

Methods used by the authors: Reference gene primers were amplified, and this amplification served to estimate nucleated cell counts. Profiling relied on immunoSEQ multiplex PCR, and the TCRdb table lists in-frame clones only, not all of them. V, J and clone size were drawn from that table, and D and trimming were deduced from the DNA. The table records roughly 100,000 clones, 60% to 80% of them present only once. The chain employs TRBV27 and TRBJ2-1, with a possible D match to TRBD2 (6 bases). Sequenced input: peripheral blood. The sequence came from a man in his fifties or sixties with active or convalescent COVID-19. CDR3 nucleotides: TGTGCCAGCAGTACTACAGGAGGGGTTGAGCAGTTCTTC. This codes for CASSTTGGVEQFF.